These 9 T cell receptor beta chains came from one sample sequenced in a study of T cells in Graves' hyperthyroidism and ophthalmopathy (dated by TCRdb to between 2018 and 2020). Library prep was done by multiplex PCR. Sequenced using an Illumina HiSeq 2000. Amplification of TCR beta CDR3 regions was carried out from RNA transcripts. For the first round of RT-PCR on the TCR CDR3, the HTBI primer set was used together with the Qiagen OneStep RT-PCR kit. TCRdb reworked the public reads: Q25 trimming with fastp, MiXCR clone assembly, productive beta chains retained. Identical CDR3 proteins give one entry, which carries the most common genes and DNA. For this sample the table gives hundreds of thousands of distinct CDR3 sequences, of which 15% to 20% were detected only once. The leading ten clones occupy around 3.9% of the sample. The sequenced sample was blood. The receptors here all came from a woman in her thirties with Graves' hyperthyroidism.

Ten or more counts support this clonotype. The chain uses TRBV28 and TRBJ2-7; TRBD1 aligns across 7 bases. Germline CDR1 and CDR2: MDHEN and SYDVKM. CDR3 length equals 15 residues. Trimming took 3 bases from V and 3 from J; bases not matched to a gene: 8. The CDR3, as DNA: TGTGCCAGCAGTTTCAGGGGGAGACGGATCTACGAGCAGTACTTC. Translating it yields CASSFRGRRIYEQYF.

The chain employs TRBV29-1 and TRBJ1-2; 7 positions match TRBD1. The germline V gene encodes CDR1 SQVTM and CDR2 ANQGSEA. The CDR3 covers 15 residues. Trimming cost V 0 bases and J 4 bases; bases outside gene matches: 8. CDR3 in DNA: TGCAGCGTTGAAGATGAGCGTAGACAGGGCTATGGCTACACCTTC. Translating gives CSVEDERRQGYGYTF.

The chain is built from TRBV9 and TRBJ2-1; TRBD2 aligns across 10 bases. This CDR3 contains 16 residues. Trimming took 5 bases from V and 4 from J; bases not matched to a gene: 9. Germline values: CDR1 SGDLS, CDR2 YYNGEE. The CDR3 nucleotides read TGTGCCAGCAGTGCTACTAGCGGGATAGTATACAATGAGCAGTTCTTC. It yields the protein CASSATSGIVYNEQFF.

Many counts were recorded for this clonotype. The rearrangement links TRBV19 to TRBJ2-3, with 10 bases identical to TRBD2. J lost 5 bases, V lost 6 bases, and 14 bases had no gene match. This CDR3 has 17 amino acids. Germline V gene lookup returns CDR1 LNHDA and CDR2 SQIVND (reference sequence). The CDR3 region is CASSGGYLAGEGDTQYF. The CDR3 DNA is TGTGCCAGTAGCGGGGGCTATCTAGCGGGAGAAGGAGATACGCAGTATTTT.

This clonotype was recorded at least ten times. The chain links TRBV30 to TRBJ2-1; D is unresolved. Trimming shortened V by 6 bases and J by 6 bases, and 12 bases separated the two germline ends. From germline, CDR1 is GTSNPN and CDR2 SVGIG (reference sequence). CDR3 length: 12 residues. CDR3 nucleotides: TGTGCCTGCCTCAGGTACGGCAATGAGCAGTTCTTC. This encodes CACLRYGNEQFF.

This clonotype was counted between two and nine times. This chain uses TRBV6-1 with TRBJ1-5; D is ambiguous. The CDR3 loop spans 14 amino acids. Germline CDR1 MNHNS, CDR2 SASEGT. V lost 6 bases and J lost 0, with 9 bases in between. The CDR3 bases are TGTGCCAGCAGCCGGGCAGGTAGCAATCAGCCCCAGCATTTT. Translating it yields CASSRAGSNQPQHF.

The chain joins TRBV7-2 to TRBJ1-2; D is perhaps TRBD1 (6 bases). This CDR3 has 14 amino acids. Trimming pared 5 bases from V and 4 bases from J, leaving 14 bases between. Germline CDR1 SGHTA, CDR2 FQGNSA. CDR3: CASSLGQPLYGYTF. In nucleotides, the CDR3 is TGTGCCAGCAGCCTCGGACAGCCACTCTATGGCTACACCTTC.

The chain uses TRBV6-1 and TRBJ2-3; TRBD1 matches at 9 bases. In germline, CDR1 is MNHNS, CDR2 SASEGT. The CDR3 consists of 17 residues. Trimming cost V 5 bases and J 5 bases; bases outside gene matches: 14. The CDR3 sequence is CASSRGTRQGVKDTQYF. CDR3 nucleotide sequence: TGTGCCAGCAGTCGGGGTACGAGACAGGGGGTGAAAGATACGCAGTATTTT.

The rearrangement links TRBV3-1 to TRBJ2-1; 11 bases map to TRBD2. This CDR3 is built from 15 residues. J lost 6 bases, V lost 4 bases, and 5 bases had no gene match. Germline V gene lookup returns CDR1 LGHDT and CDR2 YNNKEL (reference sequence). This CDR3 reads CASSRLAGIRNEQFF. CDR3 coding DNA: TGTGCCAGCAGCCGACTAGCGGGGATTCGCAATGAGCAGTTCTTC.